This TCR beta chain came from a study of OX40 agonist ivuxolimab in advanced cancers. Study-wide context: The patients got ivuxolimab, which is an agonistic anti-OX40 (CD134) antibody. Patients got intravenous ivuxolimab at 0.01 to 10 mg/kg every 2 weeks.

Profiling relied on immunoSEQ multiplex PCR, and the TCRdb table lists in-frame clones only, not all of them. The table shows approximately 62,000 clones, with 88% occurring only once. J lost 2 bases, V lost 2 bases, and 0 bases had no gene match. CDR3 length: 14 amino acids. From germline, CDR1 is MDHEN and CDR2 SYDVKM. The sample holds a few counts of this clone. Antigen specificity is unknown. Study conclusions and caveats: Expanded clones were, on average, more numerous in CD8+ T cells than in CD4+.

This TCR was recovered from an adult with an advanced solid tumor such as melanoma, head and neck, liver or kidney cancer. V is TRBV28 and J is TRBJ1-2, with 9 bases identical to TRBD1. The sequencing here drew on CD4+ or CD8+ T cells sorted from blood, taken in a trial of the OX40 agonist ivuxolimab. DNA of the CDR3: TGTGCCAGCAGTTTAGGGACAGGGAACTATGGCTACACCTTC. This codes for CASSLGTGNYGYTF.